These 3 T cell receptor beta chains came from one sample sequenced in a study of cytomegalovirus exposure and HLA in healthy donors. The PCR was carried out with 60 Vbeta primers and 13 Jbeta primers. TCRdb's table, derived via immunoSEQ multiplex PCR, lists solely in-frame clones and lacks some. Of around 180,000 clones listed, roughly 70% are singletons. The specimen sequenced was PBMCs. The receptors originated from a girl aged 5 to 17 in good health and CMV-seronegative.

This chain joins TRBV11-2 and TRBJ1-5; 7 nucleotides line up with TRBD1. V was clipped by 1 base and J by 7 bases; unmatched bases: 10. This CDR3 contains 16 residues. The germline V gene has CDR1 SGHAT and CDR2 FQNNGV. This chain's CDR3 is CASSLGRGLVPQPQHF. CDR3 bases: TGTGCCAGCAGCTTAGGAAGGGGGCTGGTTCCGCAGCCCCAGCATTTT.

This clone was seen only a few times. This chain connects TRBV4-1 to TRBJ2-3, with D perhaps matching TRBD1 (5 bases). The CDR3 consists of 15 residues. CDR1 is MGHRA, CDR2 YSYEKL, per germline. V lost 3 bases and J lost 6, with 16 bases in between. The CDR3 sequence is CASSHLVWAGDTQYF. The CDR3 DNA reads TGCGCCAGCAGCCATTTGGTGTGGGCAGGGGATACGCAGTATTTT.

V usage is TRBV28 and J usage is TRBJ1-1; perhaps TRBD1 as D (5 bases). The length of the CDR3 is 14 residues. Germline V CDR1 and CDR2: MDHEN, SYDVKM. Trimming cost V 2 bases and J 1 base, with 8 bases left between them. DNA of the CDR3: TGTGCCAGCAGTTTAAGCGACAGGAACACTGAAGCTTTCTTT. Protein sequence: CASSLSDRNTEAFF.